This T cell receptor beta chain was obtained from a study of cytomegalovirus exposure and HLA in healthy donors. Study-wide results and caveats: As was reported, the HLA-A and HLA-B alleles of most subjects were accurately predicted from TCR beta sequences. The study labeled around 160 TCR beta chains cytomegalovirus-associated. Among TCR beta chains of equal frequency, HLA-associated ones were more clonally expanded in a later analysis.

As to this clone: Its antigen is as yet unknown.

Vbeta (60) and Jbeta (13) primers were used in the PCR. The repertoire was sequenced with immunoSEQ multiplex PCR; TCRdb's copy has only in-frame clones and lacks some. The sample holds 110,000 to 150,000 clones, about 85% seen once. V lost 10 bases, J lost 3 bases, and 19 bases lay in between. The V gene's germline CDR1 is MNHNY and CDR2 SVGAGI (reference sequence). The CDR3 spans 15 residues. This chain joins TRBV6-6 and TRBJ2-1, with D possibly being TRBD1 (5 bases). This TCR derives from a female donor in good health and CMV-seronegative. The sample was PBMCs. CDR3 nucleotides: TGTGCCATCCCAGGGCGGTTGGTCGACTACAATGAGCAGTTCTTC. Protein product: CAIPGRLVDYNEQFF.